This T cell receptor beta chain was captured in a study of CD8+CD57+ T cells in acquired aplastic anemia (dated by TCRdb to 2016 to 2019). Concerning the study at large: A mean of 3.2 ug of DNA, ranging from about 0.19 to 30 ug, was extracted from sorted CD4+ and CD8+ cells. Healthy donor samples averaged approximately 10 million reads for CD4+ and roughly 11 million for CD8+ cells. On the study overall, not on this receptor specifically: No significant difference in CD8+ Simpson's diversity was found between patients and healthy controls (P=0.060). Roughly 30 CD8+ CDR3 sequences were shared between patients and controls but appeared highly expressed in patients and within their immunodominant clones.

TCR beta VDJ combination and CDR3 sequence profiling used genomic DNA as the template. An Illumina HiSeq 2000 was the platform used for TCR repertoire sequencing. In the paper's pipeline: TRBV/TRBJ rearrangement plots, CDR3 size and DJ length profiles, and Simpson's diversity index were used to evaluate the repertoires. Whichever DNA sequence was most abundant in the deep sequencing data was defined as the immunodominant clone. CDR3 amino acid sequences were checked for sharing between subjects and were compared against published repertoires and the VDJdb database. Starting from the raw public reads, TCRdb applied fastp trimming at Q25, assembled clones with MiXCR and retained in-frame beta chains. Each CDR3 protein appears once, grouped with its most common genes and DNA. TCRdb, not the original authors, processed these V and J calls. The sample table lists hundreds of thousands of distinct CDR3 sequences, 65% to 75% of them with a count of one. The top ten clonotypes cover more than 3.5% of the sample.

V is clipped by 1 base and J by 13 bases, and the sequence between their germline boundaries is 17 bases long. Per the germline V gene, SGHTA is the CDR1 and FQGNSA is the CDR2. The CDR3 contains 14 residues, cysteine and phenylalanine counted. Of all the DNA, just the CDR3 is kept, 42 bases in frame from base 1. A word on this clonotype: It has no known antigen specificity. Base qualities were left out, and no much larger clone turns up one base away.

In the study, sorted CD4+ and CD8+ blood T cells from patients with severe aplastic anemia and from healthy subjects underwent deep sequencing of TCR repertoires. Ficoll-Paque density gradient centrifugation was used to isolate peripheral blood mononuclear cells. Before DNA extraction, CD4+ and CD8+ T cells were sorted with FACS or magnetic beads. The receptor's source is a human donor in good health, serving as a control. Material for sequencing was sorted CD4+, CD8+, or CD8+CD57+ T cells (not recorded which) from PBMCs. Rearrangement joined TRBV7-2 to TRBJ1-5; the D gene assignment is ambiguous. The CDR3 reads CASSLEAGSHNQHF. In nucleotide form, the sequence is TGTGCCAGCAGCTTAGAAGCGGGCTCCCACAATCAGCATTTT.